The 18 T cell receptor beta chains presented below share a single source sample, sequenced in a study of T cell responses to AZD1222 COVID-19 vaccine. Assay: immunoSEQ multiplex PCR; the TCRdb copy retains only in-frame clones and omits some. This sample carries roughly 130,000 clones, roughly nine tenths of them seen once, and the ten largest clones take 7% to 9%. Sequencing was performed on peripheral blood, taken 28 days after the second dose of the MenACWY control vaccine. The receptors here all came from an adult who received the MenACWY meningococcal vaccine as a control.

CDR3 nucleotides: TGCAGGGCAGGCACAGATACGCAGTATTTT. Its protein product is CRAGTDTQYF. The genes are TRBV29-1 and TRBJ2-3; D is uncertain. This CDR3 contains 10 residues. From germline, CDR1 is SQVTM and CDR2 ANQGSEA.

Written as DNA, the CDR3 is TGTGCCAGCAGTGAATGGGCGGGGGCCAAAAACATTCAGTACTTC. Translation: CASSEWAGAKNIQYF. The V gene is TRBV25-1, the J gene TRBJ2-4; possibly TRBD2 for D (6 bases). Trimming cost V 1 base and J 1 base, with 8 bases left between them. This CDR3 comprises 15 residues. Germline CDR1 and CDR2: MGHDK and SYGVNS.

The rearrangement joins TRBV9 to TRBJ2-4; 15 bases are shared with TRBD2. After removal of 2 bases from V and 6 bases from J, the junction contained 3 bases not matched to a gene. The CDR3 totals 16 residues. Germline-derived CDR1 and CDR2 are SGDLS and YYNGEE. CDR3 in amino acids: CASSVGLAGGVNIQYF. CDR3 DNA sequence: TGTGCCAGCAGCGTGGGACTAGCGGGAGGTGTAAACATTCAGTACTTC.

The chain combines TRBV7-3 with TRBJ2-5, with D tentatively TRBD2 (5 bases). Per the germline V gene, CDR1 is SGHTA and CDR2 is FQGTGA. The V end lost 0 bases, the J end lost 2 bases, and 10 bases lay between the germline ends. This CDR3 is 15 amino acids long. Written as DNA, the CDR3 is TGTGCCAGCAGCTTAACTTCGGGGAATCAAGAGACCCAGTACTTC. This encodes CASSLTSGNQETQYF.

The chain has TRBV23-1 and TRBJ2-2; D gene uncertain. TRBV23-1 is reported as an ORF; its role is uncertain. The CDR3 extends over 13 amino acids. Trimming cost V 8 bases and J 6 bases, with 13 bases left between them. The CDR3, as DNA: TGCGCCAGCTACCAACCCCTCCCCGGGGAGCTGTTTTTT. This translates into CASYQPLPGELFF.

The chain couples TRBV9 to TRBJ2-1; 9 bases align to TRBD2. The CDR3 has 16 residues. V shed 0 bases, J shed 5 bases, and the junction held 6 bases outside the gene matches. CDR1 and CDR2 (germline): SGDLS, YYNGEE. CDR3 bases: TGTGCCAGCAGCGTAGATAGCGGGAGTGGCCACAATGAGCAGTTCTTC. Translating it yields CASSVDSGSGHNEQFF.

This chain uses TRBV7-3 with TRBJ2-2; the D is unclear. The CDR3 is 14 residues long. The V and J ends lost 1 base and 2 bases respectively, with 5 bases between them. The germline gives CDR1 SGHTA, CDR2 FQGTGA. The CDR3, as DNA: TGTGCCAGCAGCTTAAGCCTAAACACCGGGGAGCTGTTTTTT. It codes for CASSLSLNTGELFF.

The V and J genes are TRBV7-2 and TRBJ1-1; the match to TRBD1 covers 9 bases. Germline V gene data show CDR1 as SGHTA and CDR2 as FQGNSA. The CDR3 loop spans 14 amino acids. V gave up 5 bases and J gave up 3 bases; unmatched junction bases: 4. CDR3 sequence (DNA): TGTGCCAGCAGCGCGACAGGGGGTTACACTGAAGCTTTCTTT. Amino acids: CASSATGGYTEAFF. Together with reference TRBV7-2 and TRBJ1-1, the CDR3 gives the full variable domain: GAGVSQSPSNKVTEKGKDVELRCDPISGHTALYWYRQSLGQGLEFLIYFQGNSAPDKSGLPSDRFSAERTGGSVSTLTIQRTQQEDSAVYLCASSATGGYTEAFFGQGTRLTVV.

This rearrangement joins TRBV11-2 to TRBJ2-7; 15 bases are a match to TRBD2. This CDR3 is 16 amino acids long. V shed 5 bases and J 2 bases; nucleotides not matched to a gene: 4. Germline V gene sequence: CDR1 SGHAT, CDR2 FQNNGV. The CDR3 region is CASSRWTSGGAYEQYF. CDR3 bases: TGTGCCAGCAGCCGGTGGACTAGCGGGGGGGCCTACGAGCAGTACTTC. Together with reference TRBV11-2 and TRBJ2-7, the CDR3 gives the full variable domain: EAGVAQSPRYKIIEKRQSVAFWCNPISGHATLYWYQQILGQGPKLLIQFQNNGVVDDSQLPKDRFSAERLKGVDSTLKIQPAKLEDSAVYLCASSRWTSGGAYEQYFGPGTRLTVT.

This clone was detected once. The V and J genes are TRBV9 and TRBJ2-1; 9 nucleotides align to TRBD2. V lost 4 bases and J lost 2; bases outside the gene matches: 4. This CDR3 spans 15 amino acids. Germline CDR1 SGDLS, CDR2 YYNGEE. The CDR3 sequence is CASSSSGDPYNEQFF. The CDR3 DNA is TGTGCCAGCAGCTCTAGCGGGGACCCCTACAATGAGCAGTTCTTC.

The rearrangement links TRBV5-4 to TRBJ2-6; tentative D call: TRBD2 (6 bases). This CDR3 has 16 residues. V was pared by 1 base and J by 1 base, with 9 bases between. Looked up from germline, CDR1 is SGHNT and CDR2 is YYREEE (reference sequence). The CDR3 sequence is CASSLPGRSGANVLTF. The CDR3, as DNA: TGTGCCAGCAGCTTGCCAGGGAGGTCTGGGGCCAACGTCCTGACTTTC.

The chain carries TRBV6-5 and TRBJ2-1; TRBD2 matches at 11 bases. Germline-derived CDR1 and CDR2 are MNHEY and SVGAGI. The CDR3 has 15 residues. Trimming cost V 2 bases and J 4 bases; bases outside gene matches: 1. This CDR3 is CASSYGTSGYNEQFF. The CDR3 DNA follows: TGTGCCAGCAGTTACGGGACTAGCGGATACAATGAGCAGTTCTTC.

The chain recombines TRBV25-1 with TRBJ2-6; D gene ambiguous. The germline gives CDR1 MGHDK, CDR2 SYGVNS. This CDR3 comprises 16 residues. Trimming stripped 1 base from V and 0 bases from J, with 7 bases between. CDR3: CASSEFAGSGANVLTF. CDR3 sequence (DNA): TGTGCCAGCAGTGAATTCGCAGGCTCTGGGGCCAACGTCCTGACTTTC.

The chain links TRBV12-3 or TRBV12-4 to TRBJ2-3, with 9 nucleotides matching TRBD2. The CDR3 has 13 residues. J lost 6 bases, V lost 5 bases, and 3 bases had no gene match. CDR3: CASSSSGGDTQYF. The CDR3 nucleotides read TGTGCCAGCAGTAGTAGCGGGGGCGATACGCAGTATTTT.

The chain has TRBV6-2 or TRBV6-3 and TRBJ2-7; 7 bases fit TRBD2. Germline CDR1 reads MNHEY; CDR2 reads SVGEGT. This CDR3 has 15 amino acids. V gave up 2 bases and J gave up 3 bases; unmatched junction bases: 7. The DNA for the CDR3 is TGTGCCAGCAGTTACGTGACGGGACTAAACTACGAGCAGTACTTC. It encodes CASSYVTGLNYEQYF.

The gene calls are TRBV25-1 and TRBJ1-3; the match to TRBD1 covers 9 bases. The length of the CDR3 is 16 residues. Germline CDR1 and CDR2: MGHDK and SYGVNS. V lost 3 bases to trimming and J lost 3 bases; unmatched junction nucleotides: 6. CDR3 protein: CASSDRQGVVGNTIYF. The CDR3 DNA sequence: TGTGCCAGCAGTGATCGACAGGGGGTCGTTGGAAACACCATATATTTT.

The chain employs TRBV28 and TRBJ2-1, with D possibly TRBD1 on 6 matching bases. V lost 5 bases and J 9 bases, leaving 11 bases between the germline ends. The CDR3 length is 12 residues. CDR1 is MDHEN, CDR2 SYDVKM, per germline. CDR3 sequence reads: CASSPQGSEQFF. Written as DNA, the CDR3 is TGTGCCAGCAGTCCCCAGGGGAGTGAGCAGTTCTTC.

The rearrangement uses TRBV14 and TRBJ2-1, with 7 positions matching TRBD1. Losses at the gene ends were 4 bases for V and 4 bases for J; bases not matched to a gene: 7. From germline, CDR1 is SGHDN and CDR2 FVKESK. The CDR3 is made up of 15 amino acids. The CDR3 loop reads CASSRGGFEYNEQFF. The DNA for the CDR3 is TGTGCCAGCAGCCGAGGGGGCTTCGAGTACAATGAGCAGTTCTTC. Drawing the rest from reference TRBV14 and TRBJ2-1, the complete variable domain is EAGVTQFPSHSVIEKGQTVTLRCDPISGHDNLYWYRRVMGKEIKFLLHFVKESKQDESGMPNNRFLAERTGGTYSTLKVQPAELEDSGVYFCASSRGGFEYNEQFFGPGTRLTVL.